One sample yielded the 18 T cell receptor beta chains listed below, sequenced in a study of cytomegalovirus exposure and HLA in healthy donors. Profiling relied on immunoSEQ multiplex PCR, and the TCRdb table lists in-frame clones only, not all of them. The top ten clones hold around 13% of a sample with under 250,000 clones, less than 90% of them seen once. Sequenced input: PBMCs. All receptors come from a man younger than 30 in good health and CMV-seropositive.

The genes are TRBV18 and TRBJ2-1; the match to TRBD2 covers 7 bases. Germline V gene sequence: CDR1 KGHSH, CDR2 LQKENI. The CDR3 is made up of 17 amino acids. J lost 1 base, V lost 0 bases, and 6 bases had no gene match. The chain's CDR3 is CASSPPVSGNSYNEQFF. The DNA of the CDR3 is TGTGCCAGCTCACCACCGGTCAGCGGGAATTCCTACAATGAGCAGTTCTTC. The full variable domain, its missing parts supplied by reference TRBV18 and TRBJ2-1, is NAGVMQNPRHLVRRRGQEARLRCSPMKGHSHVYWYRQLPEEGLKFMVYLQKENIIDESGMPKERFSAEFPKEGPSILRIQQVVRGDSAAYFCASSPPVSGNSYNEQFFGPGTRLTVL.

Concerning this clone itself: Other DNA sequences of this sample code for an identical CDR3. The V gene is TRBV5-1, the J gene TRBJ2-5; 9 bases are a match to TRBD1. Germline V gene lookup returns CDR1 SGHRS and CDR2 YFSETQ. This CDR3 has 14 residues. The V segment lost 4 bases and the J segment 2 bases; nucleotides outside the gene matches: 3. CDR3: CASSPGQGQETQYF. The CDR3 coding sequence is TGCGCCAGCAGCCCTGGACAGGGGCAAGAGACCCAGTACTTC. Complete variable domain (other parts from reference TRBV5-1 and TRBJ2-5): KAGVTQTPRYLIKTRGQQVTLSCSPISGHRSVSWYQQTPGQGLQFLFEYFSETQRNKGNFPGRFSGRQFSNSRSEMNVSTLELGDSALYLCASSPGQGQETQYFGPGTRLLVL.

V is TRBV4-1 and J is TRBJ2-7, with D perhaps TRBD1 or TRBD2 (5 bases each). Per the germline V gene, CDR1 is MGHRA and CDR2 is YSYEKL. CDR3 length: 14 amino acids. V shed 1 base and J shed 2 bases, with 9 bases lying between them. CDR3 sequence reads: CASSQGGKPYEQYF. CDR3 in DNA: TGCGCCAGCAGCCAAGGGGGGAAACCCTACGAGCAGTACTTC.

V gene TRBV28 combines with J gene TRBJ2-1; no reliable D call. Trimming removed 5 bases at V and 4 bases at J, with 6 bases between. CDR1 MDHEN and CDR2 SYDVKM come from the germline V gene. This CDR3 region has 12 residues. CDR3: CASSPGYNEQFF. In DNA form, the CDR3 reads TGTGCCAGCAGTCCCGGATACAATGAGCAGTTCTTC.

The rearrangement joins TRBV30 to TRBJ2-3; possibly TRBD2 for D (6 bases). The germline V and J ends were trimmed by 5 bases and 2 bases, with 17 bases remaining between them. The germline CDR1 and CDR2 sequences are GTSNPN and SVGIG (reference sequence). The CDR3 loop spans 15 amino acids. CDR3 sequence: CAWARDSIHTDTQYF. The CDR3 bases are TGTGCCTGGGCCCGGGACTCAATTCACACAGATACGCAGTATTTT.

This clone occurred once. The chain links TRBV7-6 to TRBJ1-1; 8 bases line up with TRBD1. The CDR3 is 14 amino acids. J gave up 3 bases and V 5 bases, and 5 bases lay outside the gene matches. Germline assignment: CDR1 SGHVS and CDR2 FNYEAQ. The CDR3 DNA follows: TGTGCCAGCAGCAATAGACAGGGGTACACTGAAGCTTTCTTT. This sequence encodes CASSNRQGYTEAFF.

This clone was seen more than once but under ten times. The chain joins TRBV29-1 to TRBJ2-6, with D uncertain. The V end was cut by 4 bases, the J end by 1 base, with 2 bases between. This CDR3 region has 12 residues. CDR1 and CDR2 from the germline V gene are SQVTM and ANQGSEA. The CDR3 DNA is TGCAGCGTTGCATCTGGGGCCAACGTCCTGACTTTC. This codes for CSVASGANVLTF.

This chain connects TRBV27 to TRBJ1-3; no firm D call. This CDR3 comprises 14 residues. V lost 4 bases and J lost 0, with 7 bases in between. CDR1 MNHEY and CDR2 SMNVEV come from the germline V gene (reference sequence). The CDR3, as DNA: TGTGCCAGCAGTTCCCTCGCCTCTGGAAACACCATATATTTT. This gives the protein CASSSLASGNTIYF.

The gene calls are TRBV5-6 and TRBJ2-2; possibly TRBD1 for D (6 bases). Trimming took 4 bases from V and 0 from J, leaving 7 bases between them. This CDR3 is built from 14 residues. CDR1 and CDR2 (germline): SGHDT, YYEEEE. CDR3 sequence: CASSRDTNTGELFF. The CDR3, as DNA: TGTGCCAGCAGCCGGGACACGAACACCGGGGAGCTGTTTTTT.

CDR3 protein: CASSPSNSGEQYF. CDR3 bases: TGTGCCAGCAGCCCCTCTAACTCGGGGGAGCAGTACTTC. The chain couples TRBV11-3 to TRBJ2-7, with a tentative D call TRBD2 (5 bases). The CDR3 loop spans 13 amino acids. Germline CDR1 is SGHNT and CDR2 is YENEEA. Trimming took 5 bases from V and 7 from J, leaving 15 bases between them.

The J gene is TRBJ1-2, the V gene TRBV28; possible D gene TRBD1, 6 bases. The CDR3 runs 15 residues. Per germline, CDR1 MDHEN and CDR2 SYDVKM. V was cut by 2 bases and J by 8 bases, with 18 bases left in between. CDR3 DNA: TGTGCCAGCAGTTTAAGTCCTGGGGGGGCGCGGGGCTACACCTTC. Its protein is CASSLSPGGARGYTF.

The DNA for the CDR3 is TGCGCCAGCAGCCATGGGACAGCGTACCAAGAGACCCAGTACTTC. This translates into CASSHGTAYQETQYF. The chain carries TRBV5-1 and TRBJ2-5; 7 bases line up with TRBD1. V lost 4 bases, J lost 0 bases, and 6 bases stayed unmatched. The CDR3 extends over 15 amino acids. Germline CDR1 SGHRS, CDR2 YFSETQ.

Only one count was recorded for this clone. The V and J genes are TRBV7-3 and TRBJ2-3; D not resolved. This CDR3 is built from 13 residues. Germline lookup yields CDR1 SGHTA and CDR2 FQGTGA. Deletions cut 2 bases from V and 0 bases from J, with 3 bases between. CDR3: CASSLGSTDTQYF. The CDR3 DNA sequence: TGTGCCAGCAGCTTAGGCAGCACAGATACGCAGTATTTT.

The J gene is TRBJ1-5, the V gene TRBV27; D unresolved. CDR1 and CDR2 (germline): MNHEY, SMNVEV (reference sequence). The CDR3 has 15 residues. Trimming took 6 bases from V and 0 from J, leaving 12 bases between them. The CDR3 nucleotides read TGTGCCAGCAGACCCCTGGCGGTTAGCAATCAGCCCCAGCATTTT. As protein: CASRPLAVSNQPQHF.

The chain uses TRBV27 and TRBJ2-2; tentatively, D is TRBD1 (6 bases). This CDR3 spans 13 amino acids. V was clipped by 6 bases and J by 7 bases, with 12 bases between them. Germline V gene sequence: CDR1 MNHEY, CDR2 SMNVEV (reference sequence). The CDR3 bases are TGTGCCAGCAGGCTGAGGGGGAGCGGGGAGCTGTTTTTT. Translation gives CASRLRGSGELFF.

The chain is built from TRBV29-1 and TRBJ2-1, with D perhaps TRBD1 or TRBD2 (5 bases each). CDR1 is SQVTM and CDR2 is ANQGSEA in the germline V gene. The CDR3 contains 14 residues. V gave up 7 bases and J gave up 4 bases, with 17 bases separating them. CDR3 sequence reads: CSGDADTPYNEQFF. CDR3 DNA: TGCAGCGGGGACGCTGACACCCCGTACAATGAGCAGTTCTTC.

V and J are TRBV5-6 and TRBJ2-7; D might be TRBD1 or TRBD2, each matching 5 bases. CDR1 SGHDT and CDR2 YYEEEE come from the germline V gene. The V and J ends lost 2 bases and 6 bases respectively, with 12 bases between them. The CDR3 consists of 13 residues. CDR3 region: CASSFARGLEQYF. The CDR3 DNA is TGTGCCAGCAGCTTTGCCCGGGGCCTCGAGCAGTACTTC.

This rearrangement joins TRBV7-9 to TRBJ2-3, with 10 bases matching TRBD2. The CDR3 covers 16 residues. Germline lookup yields CDR1 SEHNR and CDR2 FQNEAQ (reference sequence). With 5 bases clipped from V and 0 bases from J, the junction kept 5 bases outside the gene matches. The CDR3 region has the DNA TGTGCCAGCAGCACCAGCGGGAGGGGGAGCACAGATACGCAGTATTTT. Translation: CASSTSGRGSTDTQYF.